The sequence of this TCR beta chain was determined in a study of cytomegalovirus exposure and HLA in healthy donors. This CDR3 is 16 amino acids long. Trimming took 5 bases from V and 3 from J; bases not matched to a gene: 9. Per germline, CDR1 SEHNR and CDR2 FQNEAQ (reference sequence). It was with 60 Vbeta and 13 Jbeta primers that the PCR ran. This table comes from immunoSEQ multiplex PCR, and its TCRdb copy is limited to in-frame clones, with some not included. The sample carries 110,000 to 150,000 clones, approximately 80% recorded once. This receptor was obtained from a male donor in good health and CMV-seronegative. The sequencing input was PBMCs. The chain links TRBV7-9 to TRBJ2-2, with 7 bases aligning to TRBD1. The chain's CDR3 is CASSHRQGRDTGELFF. CDR3 DNA sequence: TGTGCCAGCAGCCACCGACAGGGACGGGACACCGGGGAGCTGTTTTTT.